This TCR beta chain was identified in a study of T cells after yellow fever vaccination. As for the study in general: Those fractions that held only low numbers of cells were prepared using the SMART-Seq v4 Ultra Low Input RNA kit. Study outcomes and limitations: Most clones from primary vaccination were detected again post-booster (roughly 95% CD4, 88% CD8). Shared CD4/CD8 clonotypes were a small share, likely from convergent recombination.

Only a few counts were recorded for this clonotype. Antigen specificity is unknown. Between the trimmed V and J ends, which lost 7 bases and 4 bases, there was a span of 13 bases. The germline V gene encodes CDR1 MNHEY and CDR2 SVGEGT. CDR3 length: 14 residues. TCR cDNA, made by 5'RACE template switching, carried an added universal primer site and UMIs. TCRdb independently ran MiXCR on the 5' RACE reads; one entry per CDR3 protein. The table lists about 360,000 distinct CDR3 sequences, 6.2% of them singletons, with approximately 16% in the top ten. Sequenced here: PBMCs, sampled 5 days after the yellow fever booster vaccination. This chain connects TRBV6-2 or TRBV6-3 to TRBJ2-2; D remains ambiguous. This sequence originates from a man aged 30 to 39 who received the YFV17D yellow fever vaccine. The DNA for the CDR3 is TGTGCCAGCATTCCCCATTCAAGCACCGGGGAGCTGTTTTTT. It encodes CASIPHSSTGELFF.